The 27 T cell receptor beta chains in this list originate from one sample, sequenced in a study of post-analysis software for immune sequencing data. Study findings and constraints: About five TRBV segments were more frequent in patients than controls; TRBV5-6, TRBV5-1 and TRBV20-1 belonged to this group.

These receptors are not linked to any known antigen. Incorporated into the TCR beta cDNA libraries were unique molecular identifiers, which served to reduce PCR and sequencing biases. MiXCR, run by TCRdb on the PCR reads, gives a single entry per CDR3 protein. The data contain hundreds of thousands of distinct CDR3 sequences, 25% to 30% of them singletons. Specimen: blood. Receptors were obtained from a girl between 10 and 17 years old with multiple sclerosis.

This clonotype came up a few times. The V and J genes are TRBV28 and TRBJ2-7; TRBD1 agrees at 11 bases. Germline CDR1 and CDR2: MDHEN and SYDVKM. This CDR3 has 15 residues. The V gene end was trimmed by 4 bases and the J gene end by 5 bases; junction bases not matched to a gene: 7. CDR3 residues: CASSSRTGGSDEQYF. For the CDR3, the DNA is TGTGCCAGCAGTTCACGGACAGGGGGCAGCGACGAGCAGTACTTC.

The CDR3 reads CSARRDWGTDTQYF. CDR3 sequence (DNA): TGCAGTGCTAGAAGGGATTGGGGCACAGATACGCAGTATTTT. The chain has TRBV20-1 and TRBJ2-3; no clear D gene. There are 14 residues in the CDR3. Deletions cut 2 bases from V and 1 base from J, with 10 bases between. The germline V gene encodes CDR1 DFQATT and CDR2 SNEGSKA (reference sequence).

J is TRBJ1-2 and V is TRBV28; 8 bases line up with TRBD1. With V trimmed by 4 bases and J by 1 base, 14 bases remained unmatched. Looked up from germline, CDR1 is MDHEN and CDR2 is SYDVKM. This CDR3 comprises 18 residues. DNA of the CDR3: TGTGCCAGCAGTTCCCCGGTGGTGGACAGGGACGATAACTATGGCTACACCTTC. It specifies CASSSPVVDRDDNYGYTF.

This clonotype has only a few counts. The V gene is TRBV6-1, the J gene TRBJ2-2; 9 nucleotides line up with TRBD2. The CDR3 is 17 amino acids. V trimming: 6 bases; J trimming: 3 bases; junction bases outside the gene matches: 11. Germline assignment: CDR1 MNHNS and CDR2 SASEGT. The CDR3 region is CASSPFLLAGHTGELFF. DNA for the CDR3: TGTGCCAGCAGCCCCTTTTTGCTAGCGGGACACACCGGGGAGCTGTTTTTT.

The chain has TRBV6-2 or TRBV6-3 and TRBJ2-7; D remains ambiguous. Looked up from germline, CDR1 is MNHEY and CDR2 is SVGEGT. The V end was cut by 2 bases, the J end by 3 bases, with 5 bases between. This CDR3 comprises 12 residues. CDR3 region: CASSYVNYEQYF. For the CDR3, the DNA is TGTGCCAGCAGTTACGTTAACTACGAGCAGTACTTC.

The gene calls are TRBV12-3 or TRBV12-4 and TRBJ1-5; D uncertain. There are 16 residues in the CDR3. The ends were cut back, 2 bases at V and 9 bases at J, with 20 bases in the middle. The chain's CDR3 is CASSLSYGRRMRPQHF. For the CDR3, the DNA is TGTGCCAGCAGTTTATCTTACGGCAGACGTATGCGGCCCCAGCATTTT.

V is TRBV20-1 and J is TRBJ2-5; 7 nucleotides align to TRBD1. TRBJ2-7 explains the end of the DNA better; the J call may be wrong. Germline CDR1 reads DFQATT; CDR2 reads SNEGSKA (reference sequence). The CDR3 totals 14 residues. This chain's CDR3 is CSARDRDSRYEQYF. Here the CDR3 DNA reads TGCAGTGCTAGGGACCGGGACAGTCGTTACGAGCAGTACTTC.

The chain carries TRBV4-2 and TRBJ2-7; 15 positions agree with TRBD2. The junction had 6 bases not matched to a gene; V was cut back by 0 bases and J by 0 bases. The CDR3 has 19 residues. CDR1 and CDR2 (germline): LGHNA, YNFKEQ. CDR3 region: CASSQERGLAGGDSYEQYF. The CDR3 coding sequence is TGTGCCAGCAGCCAAGAGAGGGGACTAGCGGGAGGCGACTCCTACGAGCAGTACTTC.

This sequence joins TRBV5-1 and TRBJ1-5; 8 nucleotides match TRBD1. Trimming took 2 bases from V and 7 from J; bases not matched to a gene: 5. The germline V gene has CDR1 SGHRS and CDR2 YFSETQ. The CDR3 spans 14 residues. The chain's CDR3 is CASSLSGGEQPQHF. The CDR3 region has the DNA TGCGCCAGCAGCTTATCAGGGGGCGAACAGCCCCAGCATTTT.

The V and J genes are TRBV5-1 and TRBJ1-5; D not certain. Germline V gene sequence: CDR1 SGHRS, CDR2 YFSETQ. V dropped 0 bases and J dropped 4 bases, with 14 bases sitting between them. This CDR3 spans 16 amino acids. The CDR3: CASSLGYGAENQPQHF. The CDR3 bases are TGCGCCAGCAGCTTGGGTTATGGCGCCGAGAATCAGCCCCAGCATTTT.

For this clonotype: A junction boundary mismatches the germline segment, possibly from a read error. V usage is TRBV10-3 and J usage is TRBJ2-7, with D possibly matching TRBD2 (7 bases). The length of the CDR3 is 15 residues. From germline, CDR1 is ENHRY and CDR2 SYGVKD. The CDR3 sequence is CAISESGGQYNEQYF. Here the CDR3 DNA reads TGTGCTATCAGTGAGTCCGGGGGGCAGTACAATGAGCAGTACTTC.

This clonotype came up a few times. The chain joins TRBV20-1 to TRBJ2-7; D not certain. The ends were cut back, 1 base at V and 2 bases at J, with 9 bases in the middle. The CDR3 runs 13 residues. Germline assignment: CDR1 DFQATT and CDR2 SNEGSKA (reference sequence). In DNA, the CDR3 is TGCAGTGCTAGAGTTATTCGAGCCTACGAGCAGTACTTC. Translating gives CSARVIRAYEQYF.

There are a few counts of this clonotype. Compared with germline, one end of the junction differs, possibly owing to a read error. The CDR3 DNA reads TGTGCCAGCAGTGATTATGGGATGGGCTACACCTTC. Amino acid sequence: CASSDYGMGYTF. This chain joins TRBV10-3 and TRBJ1-2, with no clear D. The length of the CDR3 is 12 residues. Germline V CDR1 and CDR2: ENHRY, SYGVKD.

Only a few counts were recorded for this clonotype. The J gene is TRBJ2-1, the V gene TRBV4-3, with 7 bases lining up with TRBD1. J lost 0 bases, V lost 5 bases, and 10 bases had no gene match. CDR1 and CDR2 (germline): LGHNA, YSLEER. This CDR3 comprises 17 residues. The CDR3 DNA reads TGCGCCAGCAGCGCCAAAACCGACAGGGACTCCTACAATGAGCAGTTCTTC. As protein: CASSAKTDRDSYNEQFF.

This clonotype has a handful of counts. The chain is built from TRBV28 and TRBJ2-7, with TRBD2 identical over 13 bases. The junction had 4 bases not matched to a gene; V was cut back by 3 bases and J by 5 bases. This CDR3 has 15 residues. Germline V CDR1 and CDR2: MDHEN, SYDVKM. The CDR3 sequence: CASSLTSGRSNEQYF. For the CDR3, the DNA is TGTGCCAGCAGTTTGACTAGCGGGAGGAGCAACGAGCAGTACTTC.

This clonotype showed up just a few times. The V and J genes are TRBV28 and TRBJ1-6, with D perhaps TRBD1 (6 bases). This CDR3 spans 16 amino acids. The germline gives CDR1 MDHEN, CDR2 SYDVKM. V dropped 3 bases and J dropped 0 bases, with 9 bases sitting between them. This chain's CDR3 is CASSFDRSSYNSPLHF. The CDR3 DNA follows: TGTGCCAGCAGTTTTGACAGGAGCTCCTATAATTCACCCCTCCACTTT.

The gene calls are TRBV12-3 or TRBV12-4 and TRBJ1-1; 8 nucleotides match TRBD1. J gave up 3 bases and V 7 bases, and 7 bases lay outside the gene matches. There are 14 residues in the CDR3. The CDR3 nucleotides are TGTGCCAGCATCCTAATACAGGGGGACACTGAAGCTTTCTTT. This translates into CASILIQGDTEAFF.

This clonotype was seen repeatedly, ten times or more. The chain links TRBV12-3 or TRBV12-4 to TRBJ2-5, with 14 bases identical to TRBD2. The CDR3 sequence is 17 residues long. The V gene end was trimmed by 5 bases and the J gene end by 5 bases; junction bases not matched to a gene: 10. The CDR3 DNA follows: TGTGCCAGCAGTGCCGGGACTAGCGGGAGTCCAGGGGAGACCCAGTACTTC. Translated, it gives CASSAGTSGSPGETQYF.

This clonotype was observed a few times. The genes are TRBV4-1 and TRBJ1-4; possibly TRBD1 for D (5 bases). Trimming removed 3 bases at V and 8 bases at J, with 13 bases between. Per germline, CDR1 MGHRA and CDR2 YSYEKL. CDR3 size: 14 residues. The CDR3 protein is CASSQGDGREKLFF. The CDR3 DNA reads TGCGCCAGCAGCCAGGGGGACGGAAGGGAAAAACTGTTTTTT.

Note on this clonotype: The junction shows a germline mismatch at one end, possibly a read error. The rearrangement links TRBV6-5 to TRBJ2-3, with 10 nucleotides matching TRBD2. Germline assignment: CDR1 MNHEY and CDR2 SVGAGI. The CDR3 consists of 15 residues. CDR3 loop: CASGLAGASTDTRYF. The CDR3 DNA reads TGTGCCAGCGGCCTAGCGGGGGCGTCCACAGATACGCGGTATTTT.

The V and J genes are TRBV5-8 and TRBJ2-7; tentatively, D is TRBD1 (5 bases). Germline loops: CDR1 SGHTS, CDR2 YDEGEE. The ends were cut back, 6 bases at V and 4 bases at J, with 14 bases in the middle. CDR3 size: 13 residues. The CDR3 spells CASTTWGEYEQYF. The CDR3, as DNA: TGTGCCAGCACCACCTGGGGCGAATACGAGCAGTACTTC.

The CDR3 sequence: CAISSRTGGHTEAFF. In DNA, the CDR3 is TGTGCCATCAGTTCCCGGACAGGGGGCCACACTGAAGCTTTCTTT. V and J are TRBV10-3 and TRBJ1-1; 11 nucleotides align to TRBD1. The germline gives CDR1 ENHRY, CDR2 SYGVKD. The length of the CDR3 is 15 residues. J was trimmed by 3 bases and V by 5 bases; bases with no gene match: 5.

The chain links TRBV4-3 to TRBJ1-4; 7 bases match TRBD1. The CDR3 totals 15 residues. CDR1 is LGHNA and CDR2 is YSLEER in the germline V gene. V shed 2 bases and J 8 bases; nucleotides not matched to a gene: 8. The CDR3 reads CASSQLDRVGEKLFF. In DNA form, the CDR3 reads TGCGCCAGCAGCCAACTCGACAGGGTAGGAGAAAAACTGTTTTTT.

This clonotype showed up just a few times. The V call is TRBV5-1, the J call TRBJ2-1; 12 bases fit TRBD2. The ends lost 4 bases at V and 8 bases at J; junction bases unmatched: 4. This CDR3 contains 14 residues. Germline values: CDR1 SGHRS, CDR2 YFSETQ. CDR3 in DNA: TGCGCCAGCAGCGTCAGACTAGCGGGAGATGAGCAGTTCTTC. Its protein is CASSVRLAGDEQFF.

This clonotype was seen only a few times. J is TRBJ1-2 and V is TRBV6-6; 10 bases match TRBD1. The CDR3 loop spans 15 amino acids. J gave up 5 bases and V 2 bases, and 5 bases lay outside the gene matches. Germline CDR1 reads MNHNY; CDR2 reads SVGAGI (reference sequence). The CDR3, as DNA: TGTGCCAGCAGTTACGGCGGGACAGGGGATTATGGCTACACCTTC. This gives the protein CASSYGGTGDYGYTF.

V gene TRBV3-1 combines with J gene TRBJ1-6; the D is unclear. This CDR3 region has 16 residues. Germline-derived CDR1 and CDR2 are LGHDT and YNNKEL (reference sequence). The ends were cut back, 1 base at V and 4 bases at J, with 11 bases in the middle. The CDR3 DNA reads as TGTGCCAGCAGCCAAGGGACGGGTCATTATAATTCACCCCTCCACTTT. This encodes CASSQGTGHYNSPLHF.

This rearrangement joins TRBV6-1 to TRBJ1-5; D remains ambiguous. The ends were cut back, 6 bases at V and 0 bases at J, with 9 bases in the middle. The CDR3 is 14 residues long. Germline CDR1 reads MNHNS; CDR2 reads SASEGT. For the CDR3, the DNA is TGTGCCAGCAGGAAAGTATATAGCAATCAGCCCCAGCATTTT. Encoded protein: CASRKVYSNQPQHF.